The TCR beta chain under discussion was sequenced for a study of T cell repertoires in cytomegalovirus infection (dated by TCRdb to between 2018 and 2021). Study-wide context: Peptide stimulations targeted recently identified HLA-C-restricted CMV epitopes, whose presentation resists viral immunomodulation, together with well-studied HLA-B-restricted epitopes. Because public TCR beta signatures pointed to carriage of CMV infection together with the matching HLA type, the HLA type of each donor mattered for the analysis.

The meaning of the sample's treatment or condition label: in vitro stimulation with specific CMV peptide epitopes to enrich CMV-specific T cells. Regarding this clonotype: Its specific antigen is unknown. No base quality information exists; no much larger clone differs at one position.

General study outcomes and caveats: Carriers of CMV infection plus the relevant HLA type were discriminated by the cumulative frequency of public TCR beta family members in the study cohort and in an independent roughly 340-donor cohort. In the ex vivo response, HLA-C-restricted CMV-specific TCR beta clonotypes were dominant, and in two of eight donors the single most frequent clonotype came from this HLA-C-restricted group.

TCRdb shows the sequencer as Illumina HiSeq 1500. TCRdb ran its own pipeline on the public reads, namely fastp trimming at Q25 and MiXCR clone calling, and kept in-frame beta chains. Rows are combined by CDR3 protein, so each entry shows the most common genes and DNA. For this sample there are some 71,000 distinct CDR3 sequences; around 28% appear just once. Of the sample, 50% to 65% is held by the ten largest clones. V gives up 5 bases and J gives up 1 base, and the segment between their germline ends measures 8 bases. According to the germline V gene, CDR1 reads MNHEY and CDR2 reads SVGEGT. The CDR3, from cysteine to phenylalanine, totals 13 residues. The DNA shown is the 39-base CDR3, in frame from base 1.

Sequenced here: CD8+ T cells from cultured PBMCs, sampled from culture after CMV antigen stimulation. The clonotype originates from a human donor in good health (CMV status not recorded). Some clones in this sample may be carry-over from other donors' samples. Here the chain combines TRBV6-2 or TRBV6-3 and TRBJ1-1; no D gene is confidently identified. The CDR3 protein is CASSPVQNTEAFF. Here is the DNA: TGTGCCAGCAGTCCCGTCCAGAACACTGAAGCTTTCTTT.